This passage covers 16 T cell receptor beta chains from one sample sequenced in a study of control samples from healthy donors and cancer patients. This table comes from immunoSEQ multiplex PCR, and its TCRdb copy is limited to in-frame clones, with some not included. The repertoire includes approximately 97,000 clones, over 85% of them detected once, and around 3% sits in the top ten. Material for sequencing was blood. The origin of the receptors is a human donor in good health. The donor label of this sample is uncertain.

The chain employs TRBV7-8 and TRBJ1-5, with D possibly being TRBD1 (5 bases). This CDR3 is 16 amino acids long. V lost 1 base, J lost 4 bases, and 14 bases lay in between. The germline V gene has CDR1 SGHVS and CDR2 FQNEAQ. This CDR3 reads CASSLGRTGKNQPQHF. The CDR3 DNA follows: TGTGCCAGCAGCTTAGGTCGAACAGGCAAGAATCAGCCCCAGCATTTT.

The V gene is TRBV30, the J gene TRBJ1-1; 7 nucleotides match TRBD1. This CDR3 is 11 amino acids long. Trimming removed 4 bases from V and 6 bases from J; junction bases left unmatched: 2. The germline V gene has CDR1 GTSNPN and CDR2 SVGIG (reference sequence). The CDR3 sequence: CAWKGAAEAFF. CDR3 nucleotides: TGTGCCTGGAAGGGGGCGGCTGAAGCTTTCTTT.

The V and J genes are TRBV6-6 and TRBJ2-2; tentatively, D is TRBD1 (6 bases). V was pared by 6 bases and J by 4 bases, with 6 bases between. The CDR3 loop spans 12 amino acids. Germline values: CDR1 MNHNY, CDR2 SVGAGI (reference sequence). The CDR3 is CASSRGTGELFF. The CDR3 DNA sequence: TGTGCCAGCAGCAGGGGCACCGGGGAGCTGTTTTTT.

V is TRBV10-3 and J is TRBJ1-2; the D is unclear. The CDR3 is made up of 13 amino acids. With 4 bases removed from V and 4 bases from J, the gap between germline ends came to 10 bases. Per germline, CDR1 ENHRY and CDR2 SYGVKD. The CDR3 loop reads CAISADPTYGYTF. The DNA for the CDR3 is TGTGCCATCAGTGCGGACCCTACCTATGGCTACACCTTC.

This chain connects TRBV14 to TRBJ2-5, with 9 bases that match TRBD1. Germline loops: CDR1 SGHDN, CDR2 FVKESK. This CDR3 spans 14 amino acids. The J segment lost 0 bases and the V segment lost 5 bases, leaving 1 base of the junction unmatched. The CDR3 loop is CASSGQGYQETQYF. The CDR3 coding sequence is TGTGCCAGCAGCGGACAGGGGTACCAAGAGACCCAGTACTTC.

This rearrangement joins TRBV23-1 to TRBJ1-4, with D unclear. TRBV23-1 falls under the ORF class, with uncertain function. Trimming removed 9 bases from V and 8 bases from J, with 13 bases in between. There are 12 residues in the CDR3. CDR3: CARGLQREKLFF. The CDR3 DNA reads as TGCGCCAGAGGGCTTCAAAGGGAAAAACTGTTTTTT.

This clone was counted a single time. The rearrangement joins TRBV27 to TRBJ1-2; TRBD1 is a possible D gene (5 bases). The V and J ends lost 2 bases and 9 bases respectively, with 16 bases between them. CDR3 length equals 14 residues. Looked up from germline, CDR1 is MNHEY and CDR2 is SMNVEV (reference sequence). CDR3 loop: CASSLSFGGESYTF. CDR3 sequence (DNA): TGTGCCAGCAGTTTAAGTTTCGGGGGGGAGAGCTACACCTTC.

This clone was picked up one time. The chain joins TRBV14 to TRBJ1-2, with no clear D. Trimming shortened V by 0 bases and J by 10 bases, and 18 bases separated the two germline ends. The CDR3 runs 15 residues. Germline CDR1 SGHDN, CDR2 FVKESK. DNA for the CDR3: TGTGCCAGCAGCCAAGAAGCCGGGCTGGCATCACACTACACCTTC. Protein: CASSQEAGLASHYTF.

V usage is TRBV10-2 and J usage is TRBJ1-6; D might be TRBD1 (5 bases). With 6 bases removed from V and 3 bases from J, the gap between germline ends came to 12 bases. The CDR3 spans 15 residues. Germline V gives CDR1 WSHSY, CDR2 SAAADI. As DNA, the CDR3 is TGCGCCAGCAGACCAGGGTCAGGCTATAATTCACCCCTCCACTTT. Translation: CASRPGSGYNSPLHF.

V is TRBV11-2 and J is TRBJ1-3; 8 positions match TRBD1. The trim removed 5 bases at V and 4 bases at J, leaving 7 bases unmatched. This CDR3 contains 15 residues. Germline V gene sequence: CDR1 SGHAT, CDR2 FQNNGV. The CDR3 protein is CASSTGTGSGNTIYF. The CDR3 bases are TGTGCCAGCAGCACCGGGACAGGCTCGGGAAACACCATATATTTT. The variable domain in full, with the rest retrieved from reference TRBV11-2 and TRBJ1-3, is EAGVAQSPRYKIIEKRQSVAFWCNPISGHATLYWYQQILGQGPKLLIQFQNNGVVDDSQLPKDRFSAERLKGVDSTLKIQPAKLEDSAVYLCASSTGTGSGNTIYFGEGSWLTVV.

The CDR3 coding sequence is TGTGCCAGTAGTTCGATGGGGGACAGGGGCTCCTACGAGCAGTACTTC. This encodes CASSSMGDRGSYEQYF. The chain has TRBV19 and TRBJ2-7, with TRBD1 matching 10 bases. The CDR3 length is 16 residues. Germline CDR1 and CDR2: LNHDA and SQIVND (reference sequence). V was clipped by 5 bases and J by 0 bases; unmatched bases: 7.

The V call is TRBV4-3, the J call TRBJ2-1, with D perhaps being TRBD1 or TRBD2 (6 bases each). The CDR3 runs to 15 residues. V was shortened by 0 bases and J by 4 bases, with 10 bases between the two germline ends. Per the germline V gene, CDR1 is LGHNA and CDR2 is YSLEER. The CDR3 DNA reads TGCGCCAGCAGCCAAGATCGGAGGGGGTACAATGAGCAGTTCTTC. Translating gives CASSQDRRGYNEQFF.

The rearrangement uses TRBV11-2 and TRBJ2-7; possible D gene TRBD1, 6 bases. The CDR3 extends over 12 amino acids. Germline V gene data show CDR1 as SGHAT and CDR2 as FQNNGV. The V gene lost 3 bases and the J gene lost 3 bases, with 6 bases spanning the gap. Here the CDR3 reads CASSLTGYEQYV. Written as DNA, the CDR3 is TGTGCCAGCAGCTTGACAGGCTACGAGCAGTACGTC.

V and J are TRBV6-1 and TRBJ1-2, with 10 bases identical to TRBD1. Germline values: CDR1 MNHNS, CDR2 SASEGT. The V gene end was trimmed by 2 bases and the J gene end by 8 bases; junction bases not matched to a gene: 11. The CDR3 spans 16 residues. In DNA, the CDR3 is TGTGCCAGCAGTGAACCCCGGGACAGGGGTAGTAAAGGCTACACCTTC. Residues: CASSEPRDRGSKGYTF.

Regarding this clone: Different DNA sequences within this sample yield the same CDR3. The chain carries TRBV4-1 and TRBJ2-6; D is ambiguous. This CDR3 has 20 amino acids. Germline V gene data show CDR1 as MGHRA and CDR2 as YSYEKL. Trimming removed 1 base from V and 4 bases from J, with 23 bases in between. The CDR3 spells CASSQVGSIGRAGGANVLTF. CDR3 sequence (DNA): TGCGCCAGCAGCCAAGTTGGAAGTATAGGTCGGGCTGGGGGGGCCAACGTCCTGACTTTC.

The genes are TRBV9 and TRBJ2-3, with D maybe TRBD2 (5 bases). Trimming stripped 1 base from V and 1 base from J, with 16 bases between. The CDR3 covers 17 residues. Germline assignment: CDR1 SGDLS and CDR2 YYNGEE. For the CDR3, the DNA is TGTGCCAGCAGCGTAAGCTCAGGAGGAAGGGGCACAGATACGCAGTATTTT. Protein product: CASSVSSGGRGTDTQYF.